This entry features one T cell receptor (beta chain) sequence. There are a few counts of this clonotype. Its specific antigen is unknown. Base quality data are lacking; no much larger clone is found one base away. The library was made by 5' RACE. Instrument used: NextSeq 500. To allow correction of PCR and sequencing errors, the TCR library protocol tagged every TCR cDNA molecule with a unique molecular identifier. On the authors' methods: TCR identification, UMI-based error correction and CDR3 extraction were performed with Decombinator tools. TCRs above a frequency of 2 per 1,000, corresponding to the top 1% of the tumor frequency distribution, were defined as expanded. Each repertoire was subsampled 100 times to 5,000 TCRs, after which Renyi diversity was computed with the R vegan package. CDR3 similarity networks were built from amino acid triplet string-kernel similarity, with CDR3s being connected when pairwise similarity was above 0.82. TCRdb reprocessed the public reads (quality trimming at Q25 with fastp, clone calling with MiXCR) and kept in-frame beta chains. Each CDR3 protein appears once, grouped with its most common genes and DNA. Here the V and J calls rest on TCRdb's processing, not on the authors' analysis. The sample contains fewer than 60,000 distinct CDR3 sequences, 6% to 8.5% of them found a single time. The top ten clones comprise around 38% of the sample.

This sample stems from a study of spatial heterogeneity in lung cancer (dated by TCRdb to the late 2010s). Turning to the overall study: Donors were under 95 patients with early-stage, untreated non-small cell lung cancer from the lung TRACERx cohort. Follow-up PBMC samples were sequenced whenever available, and the median time to follow-up was about two years after resection. Beta-chain transcripts were consistently detected in greater numbers than alpha-chain transcripts, which likely reflected higher beta-chain transcript abundance. In the raw uncorrected reads, each unique combination of TCR and UMI appeared more than ten times on average. The study quantitatively compared TCR alpha and beta repertoires across multiple tumor regions, matched nontumor lung and blood in non-small cell lung cancer. The study linked features of the TCR repertoire to counts of nonsynonymous mutations, which were determined by whole-exome sequencing of tumor tissue. Both alpha and beta chains were TCR-sequenced in 200 or so tumor regions, approximately 67 matched nontumor lung samples and 45 to 60 PBMC samples obtained at surgery.

For this chain, trimming is 3 bases at the V end and 4 bases at the J end, and the number of junction bases without a gene match is 11. CDR1 is given as LGHDT and CDR2 as YNNKEL, both from the germline V gene (reference sequence). The CDR3 starts with the cysteine, ends with the phenylalanine, and has 17 residues. Here the CDR3 DNA is all that survives: 51 bases in frame from base 1. In light of the paper, this sample's time point label describes: blood at routine non-recurrence follow-up after resection. Whole RNA extracted from tumor and nontumor lung tissue, or from cryopreserved PBMC samples, was used for TCR sequencing without cell sorting. Only patients with enough RNA available from two or more tumor regions were chosen for TCR sequencing. What the authors observed across the whole study: Only approximately 13 patients were included in comparisons of baseline and follow-up blood repertoires. Ubiquitous expanded tumor TCRs were detected in blood more often at tumor resection than at routine follow-up. Additional single-cell paired TCR alpha and beta sequencing was considered necessary to confirm, at a functional level, the hypothesis that regional TCRs recognize regional mutations.

The V and J genes are TRBV3-1 and TRBJ2-7; TRBD2 aligns with 11 central bases. This specimen consisted of PBMCs, obtained at follow-up. The source of this sequence is a female donor with early-stage non-small cell lung cancer. CDR3 reads: CASSQQTSGAPWYEQYF. The DNA sequence follows: TGTGCCAGCAGCCAGCAGACTAGCGGGGCACCATGGTACGAGCAGTACTTC.